Presented here are 27 T cell receptor beta chains from one specimen sequenced in a study of shared clonotypes between healthy human individuals. Sequenced by immunoSEQ multiplex PCR; TCRdb stores in-frame clones only, minus some. The sample has over 400,000 clones, 90% to 97% seen once; the top ten hold under 0.065%. Sequencing was carried out using naive CD4+ T cells sorted from blood. This sample's subset: CD45RA+ positively selected. These receptors were collected from a woman younger than 45 in good health.

The rearrangement links TRBV7-7 to TRBJ2-7; D unclear. Germline V gene lookup returns CDR1 SSHAT and CDR2 FNYEAQ (reference sequence). V shed 2 bases and J shed 5 bases, with 10 bases lying between them. The CDR3 length is 13 residues. The CDR3 DNA reads TGTGCCAGCAGCTTACTGATTCGGAACGAGCAGTACTTC. Its translation: CASSLLIRNEQYF.

This chain joins TRBV28 and TRBJ2-3, with 9 bases aligning to TRBD1. From germline, CDR1 is MDHEN and CDR2 SYDVKM. This CDR3 region has 15 residues. J was trimmed by 8 bases and V by 5 bases; bases with no gene match: 11. CDR3 nucleotides: TGTGCCAGCAGTGCCCCGGGACAGGGTTTTGGTACGCAGTATTTT. This codes for CASSAPGQGFGTQYF.

V and J are TRBV5-8 and TRBJ1-5, with D tentatively TRBD1 (5 bases). Between the trimmed V and J ends, which lost 3 bases and 3 bases, there was a span of 16 bases. Germline lookup yields CDR1 SGHTS and CDR2 YDEGEE. This CDR3 spans 16 amino acids. CDR3 sequence (DNA): TGTGCCAGCAGCTCGCCTTGGGGGAGTAACAATCAGCCCCAGCATTTT. Residues: CASSSPWGSNNQPQHF.

A note on this clone: This sample also contains other DNA sequences that code for the same CDR3. The chain carries TRBV19 and TRBJ2-7; a weak D match, TRBD1 (5 bases). Germline V gene data show CDR1 as LNHDA and CDR2 as SQIVND (reference sequence). CDR3 length: 12 amino acids. V was pared by 2 bases and J by 4 bases, with 6 bases between. This chain's CDR3 is CASSIRGYEQYF. The CDR3 nucleotides read TGTGCCAGTAGTATAAGGGGATACGAGCAGTACTTC.

The chain has TRBV5-1 and TRBJ2-7, with 10 bases fitting TRBD1. Germline V gene lookup returns CDR1 SGHRS and CDR2 YFSETQ. The J segment lost 6 bases and the V segment lost 2 bases, leaving 5 bases of the junction unmatched. This CDR3 comprises 14 residues. This chain's CDR3 is CASSFMTGGIEQYF. DNA for the CDR3: TGCGCCAGCAGCTTCATGACAGGGGGCATCGAGCAGTACTTC. The full variable domain, completed using reference TRBV5-1 and TRBJ2-7, is KAGVTQTPRYLIKTRGQQVTLSCSPISGHRSVSWYQQTPGQGLQFLFEYFSETQRNKGNFPGRFSGRQFSNSRSEMNVSTLELGDSALYLCASSFMTGGIEQYFGPGTRLTVT.

This clone has just one count. The chain couples TRBV9 to TRBJ1-2; weak D call: TRBD1 (5 bases). The CDR3 has 13 residues. V was trimmed by 0 bases and J by 2 bases, leaving 5 bases between them. Looked up from germline, CDR1 is SGDLS and CDR2 is YYNGEE. The CDR3 region is CASSVGQNYGYTF. The CDR3 nucleotides are TGTGCCAGCAGCGTAGGACAGAACTATGGCTACACCTTC. Filled out from reference TRBV9 and TRBJ1-2, the complete variable domain reads DSGVTQTPKHLITATGQRVTLRCSPRSGDLSVYWYQQSLDQGLQFLIQYYNGEERAKGNILERFSAQQFPDLHSELNLSSLELGDSALYFCASSVGQNYGYTFGSGTRLTVV.

V and J are TRBV30 and TRBJ2-3, with D hard to call. V was shortened by 0 bases and J by 1 base, with 5 bases between the two germline ends. CDR3 length equals 13 residues. Germline CDR1 is GTSNPN and CDR2 is SVGIG (reference sequence). Here the CDR3 DNA reads TGTGCCTGGAGTGTTAGAGGCACAGATACGCAGTATTTT. Its protein product is CAWSVRGTDTQYF.

CDR3 amino acids: CASSSTGTPNSPLHF. In DNA, the CDR3 is TGTGCCAGTTCCTCCACCGGGACACCGAATTCACCCCTCCACTTT. The chain joins TRBV28 to TRBJ1-6; TRBD1 might be the D (6 bases). This CDR3 has 15 residues. V was shortened by 9 bases and J by 7 bases, with 19 bases between the two germline ends. Germline V lookup: CDR1 MDHEN, CDR2 SYDVKM.

The chain uses TRBV15 and TRBJ2-7; unclear D gene. Trimming shortened V by 2 bases and J by 6 bases, and 29 bases separated the two germline ends. Germline CDR1 LNHNV, CDR2 YYDKDF (reference sequence). This CDR3 is built from 19 residues. This chain's CDR3 is CATSRYPGQTAKARAEQYF. The CDR3 DNA sequence: TGTGCCACCAGCAGATACCCTGGGCAAACAGCGAAAGCTAGGGCCGAGCAGTACTTC. The entire variable domain, with the rest obtained from reference TRBV15 and TRBJ2-7, is as follows: DAMVIQNPRYQVTQFGKPVTLSCSQTLNHNVMYWYQQKSSQAPKLLFHYYDKDFNNEADTPDNFQSRRPNTSFCFLDIRSPGLGDTAMYLCATSRYPGQTAKARAEQYFGPGTRLTVT.

This chain joins TRBV14 and TRBJ1-2; D is perhaps TRBD1 (6 bases). This CDR3 is 17 amino acids long. Trimming cost V 0 bases and J 4 bases, with 18 bases left between them. Germline V gives CDR1 SGHDN, CDR2 FVKESK. CDR3 in amino acids: CASSQEVENRAIYGYTF. The CDR3 DNA follows: TGTGCCAGCAGCCAAGAAGTTGAGAACAGGGCAATCTATGGCTACACCTTC.

This chain connects TRBV6-5 to TRBJ2-7, with 7 bases lining up with TRBD2. After removal of 2 bases from V and 1 base from J, the junction contained 5 bases not matched to a gene. Germline assignment: CDR1 MNHEY and CDR2 SVGAGI. There are 15 residues in the CDR3. This CDR3 is CASSYSREGSYEQYF. The CDR3 DNA follows: TGTGCCAGCAGTTACAGCAGGGAGGGATCCTACGAGCAGTACTTC.

The chain couples TRBV23-1 to TRBJ2-7; no clear D. TRBV23-1 is sorted into the ORF group, with uncertain function. V dropped 2 bases and J dropped 0 bases, with 11 bases sitting between them. The CDR3 covers 15 residues. CDR3 DNA: TGCGCCAGCAGTCAAGATGCAAAAAGCTCCTACGAGCAGTACTTC. Translating gives CASSQDAKSSYEQYF.

On this clone: The sample contains more than one DNA sequence encoding this CDR3. The genes are TRBV5-1 and TRBJ2-3, with 13 bases that match TRBD2. This CDR3 has 16 residues. Germline V gene sequence: CDR1 SGHRS, CDR2 YFSETQ. The V gene end was trimmed by 0 bases and the J gene end by 5 bases; junction bases not matched to a gene: 3. CDR3 in DNA: TGCGCCAGCAGCTTGGGACTAGCGGGAGGTTTAGATACGCAGTATTTT. Protein sequence: CASSLGLAGGLDTQYF.

V gene TRBV5-1 combines with J gene TRBJ1-5; TRBD1 is a possible D gene (5 bases). Germline V gives CDR1 SGHRS, CDR2 YFSETQ. The CDR3 is 13 amino acids. Trimming removed 3 bases from V and 7 bases from J, with 11 bases in between. Here the CDR3 DNA reads TGCGCCAGCAGCTCGACAGAGGGCCAGCCCCAGCATTTT. Its translation is CASSSTEGQPQHF.

This clone was picked up one time. V and J are TRBV2 and TRBJ1-5; 7 bases are a match to TRBD1. V was pared by 5 bases and J by 10 bases, with 11 bases of the junction left unmatched. Germline CDR1 is SNHLY and CDR2 is FYNNEI. The CDR3 sequence is 14 residues long. CDR3 residues: CASSYRDSLQPQHF. In DNA form, the CDR3 reads TGTGCCAGCAGTTACCGGGACAGCCTTCAACCCCAGCATTTT.

Written as DNA, the CDR3 is TGTGCCAGCAGCCGACGACCGGGCTTTCCTCAAGAGCAGTACTTC. Translated, it gives CASSRRPGFPQEQYF. J is TRBJ2-7 and V is TRBV28, with D uncertain. The CDR3 extends over 15 amino acids. CDR1 is MDHEN and CDR2 is SYDVKM in the germline V gene. Trimming took off 6 bases at V and 7 bases at J, with 22 bases between the two ends. The full variable domain, in which reference TRBV28 and TRBJ2-7 provide the parts outside the CDR3, is DVKVTQSSRYLVKRTGEKVFLECVQDMDHENMFWYRQDPGLGLRLIYFSYDVKMKEKGDIPEGYSVSREKKERFSLILESASTNQTSMYLCASSRRPGFPQEQYFGPGTRLTVT.

J is TRBJ2-1 and V is TRBV28; 11 nucleotides align to TRBD2. Germline CDR1 MDHEN, CDR2 SYDVKM. The V gene end was trimmed by 5 bases and the J gene end by 9 bases; junction bases not matched to a gene: 15. The CDR3 runs 17 residues. CDR3 bases: TGTGCCAGCAGTCCAATCCAATCTAGCGGGAGGCCCGGTGAGCAGTTCTTC. Translated: CASSPIQSSGRPGEQFF. The entire variable domain, with the rest obtained from reference TRBV28 and TRBJ2-1, is as follows: DVKVTQSSRYLVKRTGEKVFLECVQDMDHENMFWYRQDPGLGLRLIYFSYDVKMKEKGDIPEGYSVSREKKERFSLILESASTNQTSMYLCASSPIQSSGRPGEQFFGPGTRLTVL.

V and J are TRBV10-3 and TRBJ2-1; 11 nucleotides align to TRBD2. V lost 1 base, J lost 7 bases, and 6 bases stayed unmatched. CDR1 ENHRY and CDR2 SYGVKD come from the germline V gene. The CDR3 length is 16 residues. DNA of the CDR3: TGTGCCATCAGTGAGTTACTAGCGGGAGTTCGGAATGAGCAGTTCTTC. Amino acid sequence: CAISELLAGVRNEQFF.

This clone has only a few counts. This rearrangement joins TRBV6-5 to TRBJ1-5; TRBD1 matches at 7 bases. Trimming at V came to 8 bases and at J to 3 bases, leaving 7 bases not matched to a gene. The CDR3 has 14 amino acids. CDR1 is MNHEY, CDR2 SVGAGI, per germline. Here the CDR3 DNA reads TGTGCCAGCGGCCTGGGACAGAACAATCAGCCCCAGCATTTT. Translating it yields CASGLGQNNQPQHF.

The rearrangement links TRBV21-1 to TRBJ2-1; TRBD1, the D gene given by the table, was not confirmed from the DNA. TRBV21-1 is termed a pseudogene. The CDR3 covers 18 residues. CDR3 nucleotides: TGTGCCAGCAGGACGACAGGGGTGAGACTATGCCCTGACAATGAGCAGTTCTTC. Its translation: CASRTTGVRLCPDNEQFF.

The chain links TRBV19 to TRBJ1-2; D gene unclear. V lost 5 bases and J lost 9, with 16 bases in between. Germline-derived CDR1 and CDR2 are LNHDA and SQIVND (reference sequence). The CDR3 totals 13 residues. The DNA of the CDR3 is TGTGCCAGTAGTCCCCCGGTAGTCGGGCGCTACACCTTC. It yields the protein CASSPPVVGRYTF.

CDR3 nucleotides: TGTGCCAGCAGCTTAGACTTGTCCTACGAGCAGTACTTC. Its translation is CASSLDLSYEQYF. This rearrangement joins TRBV11-2 to TRBJ2-7; D is uncertain. The V end lost 0 bases, the J end lost 1 base, and 4 bases lay between the germline ends. The CDR3 contains 13 residues. Germline CDR1 SGHAT, CDR2 FQNNGV. The whole variable domain, filled in from reference TRBV11-2 and TRBJ2-7, reads EAGVAQSPRYKIIEKRQSVAFWCNPISGHATLYWYQQILGQGPKLLIQFQNNGVVDDSQLPKDRFSAERLKGVDSTLKIQPAKLEDSAVYLCASSLDLSYEQYFGPGTRLTVT.

The gene calls are TRBV25-1 and TRBJ1-2; weak D call: TRBD1 (5 bases). This CDR3 region has 13 residues. Trimming stripped 6 bases from V and 1 base from J, with 9 bases between. Germline assignment: CDR1 MGHDK and CDR2 SYGVNS. Here the CDR3 reads CASRRDFNYGYTF. CDR3 DNA: TGTGCCAGCAGAAGGGACTTTAACTATGGCTACACCTTC.

This clone was seen just once. The chain carries TRBV29-1 and TRBJ2-7; 10 bases align to TRBD2. This CDR3 has 11 amino acids. CDR1 is SQVTM and CDR2 is ANQGSEA in the germline V gene. The trim removed 7 bases at V and 5 bases at J, leaving 2 bases unmatched. The CDR3 DNA reads TGCAGCGGAGGGACTAGCGACGAGCAGTACTTC. Residues: CSGGTSDEQYF.

The chain uses TRBV28 and TRBJ1-1; D gene unclear. Germline V gene lookup returns CDR1 MDHEN and CDR2 SYDVKM. The V end was cut by 3 bases, the J end by 8 bases, with 19 bases between. The CDR3 contains 15 residues. The CDR3 here is CASSFHTLSTTEAFF. The CDR3 DNA reads as TGTGCCAGCAGTTTCCACACTTTGTCCACCACCGAAGCTTTCTTT.

The V gene is TRBV5-1, the J gene TRBJ1-1; the D is unclear. The CDR3 runs to 17 residues. The V and J ends lost 0 bases and 0 bases respectively, with 15 bases between them. The germline gives CDR1 SGHRS, CDR2 YFSETQ. The CDR3 coding sequence is TGCGCCAGCAGCTTGGGGGTTTTCTCGGAGATGAACACTGAAGCTTTCTTT. Encoded protein: CASSLGVFSEMNTEAFF.

V gene TRBV9 combines with J gene TRBJ1-5; TRBD1 aligns across 7 bases. Germline V gives CDR1 SGDLS, CDR2 YYNGEE. This CDR3 region has 14 residues. J gave up 5 bases and V 4 bases, and 6 bases lay outside the gene matches. As DNA, the CDR3 is TGTGCCAGCAGCAAACAGGGGAGGGATCAGCCCCAGCATTTT. Translating gives CASSKQGRDQPQHF. The variable domain in full, with the rest retrieved from reference TRBV9 and TRBJ1-5, is DSGVTQTPKHLITATGQRVTLRCSPRSGDLSVYWYQQSLDQGLQFLIQYYNGEERAKGNILERFSAQQFPDLHSELNLSSLELGDSALYFCASSKQGRDQPQHFGDGTRLSIL.